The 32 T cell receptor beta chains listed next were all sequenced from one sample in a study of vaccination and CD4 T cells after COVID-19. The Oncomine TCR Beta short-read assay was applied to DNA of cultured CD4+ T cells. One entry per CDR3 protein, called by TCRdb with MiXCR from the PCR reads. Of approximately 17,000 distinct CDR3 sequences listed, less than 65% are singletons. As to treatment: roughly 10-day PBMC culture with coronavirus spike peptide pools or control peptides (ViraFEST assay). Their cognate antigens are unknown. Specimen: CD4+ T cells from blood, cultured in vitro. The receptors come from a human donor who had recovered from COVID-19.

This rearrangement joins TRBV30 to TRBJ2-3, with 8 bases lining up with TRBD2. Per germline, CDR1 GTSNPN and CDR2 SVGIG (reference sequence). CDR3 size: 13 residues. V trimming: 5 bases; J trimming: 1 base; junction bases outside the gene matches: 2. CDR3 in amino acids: CAWVLAGTDTQYF. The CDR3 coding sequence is TGTGCCTGGGTACTAGCGGGCACAGATACGCAGTATTTT. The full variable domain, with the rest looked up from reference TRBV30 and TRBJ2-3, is SQTIHQWPATLVQPVGSPLSLECTVEGTSNPNLYWYRQAAGRGLQLLFYSVGIGQISSEVPQNLSASRPQDRQFILSSKKLLLSDSGFYLCAWVLAGTDTQYFGPGTRLTVL.

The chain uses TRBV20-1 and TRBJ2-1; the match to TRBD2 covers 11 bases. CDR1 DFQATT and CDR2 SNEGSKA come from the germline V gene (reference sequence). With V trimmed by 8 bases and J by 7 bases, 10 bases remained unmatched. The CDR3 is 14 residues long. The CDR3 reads CSTVAGGELNEQFF. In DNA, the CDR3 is TGCAGTACTGTAGCGGGGGGGGAGTTGAATGAGCAGTTCTTC.

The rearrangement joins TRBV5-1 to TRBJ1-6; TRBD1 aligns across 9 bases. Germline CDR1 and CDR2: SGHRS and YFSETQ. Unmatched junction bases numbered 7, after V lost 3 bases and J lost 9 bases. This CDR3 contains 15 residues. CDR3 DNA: TGCGCCAGCAGCTGGAGGACAGGGGTGAGTTCACCCCTCCACTTT. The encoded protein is CASSWRTGVSSPLHF.

Here the CDR3 reads CSARFEWVLETQYF. CDR3 bases: TGCAGTGCTAGATTTGAATGGGTTTTAGAGACCCAGTACTTC. The chain recombines TRBV20-1 with TRBJ2-5; D is uncertain. This CDR3 contains 14 residues. CDR1 DFQATT and CDR2 SNEGSKA come from the germline V gene (reference sequence). V lost 2 bases, J lost 4 bases, and 14 bases lay in between.

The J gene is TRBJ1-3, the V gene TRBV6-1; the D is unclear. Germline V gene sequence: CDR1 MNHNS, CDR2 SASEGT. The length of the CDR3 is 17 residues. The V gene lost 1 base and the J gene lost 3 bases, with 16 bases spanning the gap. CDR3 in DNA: TGTGCCAGCAGTGAAGGAGCGGGCATTGCCTATGGAAACACCATATATTTT. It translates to CASSEGAGIAYGNTIYF.

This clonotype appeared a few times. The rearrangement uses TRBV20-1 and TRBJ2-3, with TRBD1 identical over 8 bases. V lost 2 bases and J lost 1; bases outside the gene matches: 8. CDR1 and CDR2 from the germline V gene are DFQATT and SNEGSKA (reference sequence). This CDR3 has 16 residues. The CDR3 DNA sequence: TGCAGTGCTAGATCTCGACGCAGGGGGCGCACAGATACGCAGTATTTT. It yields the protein CSARSRRRGRTDTQYF.

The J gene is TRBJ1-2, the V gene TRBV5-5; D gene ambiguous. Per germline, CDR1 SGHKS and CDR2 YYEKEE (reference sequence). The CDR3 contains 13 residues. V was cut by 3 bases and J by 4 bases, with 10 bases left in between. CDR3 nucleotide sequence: TGTGCCAGCAGCTCAAGCTCTCCCTATGGCTACACCTTC. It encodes CASSSSSPYGYTF.

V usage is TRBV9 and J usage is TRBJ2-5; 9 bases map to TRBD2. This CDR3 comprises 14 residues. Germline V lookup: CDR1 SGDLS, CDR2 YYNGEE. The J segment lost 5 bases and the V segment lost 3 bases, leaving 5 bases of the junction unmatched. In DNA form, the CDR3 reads TGTGCCAGCAGCGACGCGAGCGGGGGGGAGACCCAGTACTTC. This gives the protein CASSDASGGETQYF.

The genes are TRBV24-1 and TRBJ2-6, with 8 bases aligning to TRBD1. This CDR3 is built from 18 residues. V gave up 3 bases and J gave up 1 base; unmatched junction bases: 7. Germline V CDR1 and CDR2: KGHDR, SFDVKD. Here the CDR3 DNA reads TGTGCCACCAGTGATCCAGGGGGCCTGGGGTCTGGGGCCAACGTCCTGACTTTC. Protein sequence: CATSDPGGLGSGANVLTF.

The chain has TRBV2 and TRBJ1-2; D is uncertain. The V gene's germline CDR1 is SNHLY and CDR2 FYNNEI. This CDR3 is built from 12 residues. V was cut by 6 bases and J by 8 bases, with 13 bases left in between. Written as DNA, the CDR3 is TGTGCCAGCAGAGAAAGGGTGGAGGGCTACACCTTC. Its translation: CASRERVEGYTF. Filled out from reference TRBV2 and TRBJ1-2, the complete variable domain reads EPEVTQTPSHQVTQMGQEVILRCVPISNHLYFYWYRQILGQKVEFLVSFYNNEISEKSEIFDDQFSVERPDGSNFTLKIRSTKLEDSAMYFCASRERVEGYTFGSGTRLTVV.

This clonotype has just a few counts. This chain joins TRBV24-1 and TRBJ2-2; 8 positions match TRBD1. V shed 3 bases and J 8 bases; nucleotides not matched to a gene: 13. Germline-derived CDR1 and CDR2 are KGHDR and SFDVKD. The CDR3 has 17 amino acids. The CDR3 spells CATSDPYTRQGWGELFF. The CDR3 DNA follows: TGTGCCACCAGTGATCCCTACACCCGACAGGGGTGGGGGGAGCTGTTTTTT.

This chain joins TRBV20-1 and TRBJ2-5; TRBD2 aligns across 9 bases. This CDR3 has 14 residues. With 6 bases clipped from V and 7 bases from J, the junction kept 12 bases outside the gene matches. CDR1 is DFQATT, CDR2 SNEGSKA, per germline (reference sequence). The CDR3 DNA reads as TGCAGTGCCCTTAGCGGGAGCAGGATAGGGACCCAGTACTTC. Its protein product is CSALSGSRIGTQYF.

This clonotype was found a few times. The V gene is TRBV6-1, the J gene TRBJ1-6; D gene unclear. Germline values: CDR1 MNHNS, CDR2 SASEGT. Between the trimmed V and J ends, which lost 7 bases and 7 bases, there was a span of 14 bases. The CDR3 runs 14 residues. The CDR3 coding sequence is TGTGCCAGCACGGCATTCCAAGAAAATTCACCCCTCCACTTT. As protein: CASTAFQENSPLHF.

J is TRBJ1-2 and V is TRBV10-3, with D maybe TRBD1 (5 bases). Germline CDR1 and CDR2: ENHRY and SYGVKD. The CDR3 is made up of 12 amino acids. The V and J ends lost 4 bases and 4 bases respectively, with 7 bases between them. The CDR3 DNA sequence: TGTGCCATCAGTGGAACAGGCTATGGCTACACCTTC. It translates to CAISGTGYGYTF.

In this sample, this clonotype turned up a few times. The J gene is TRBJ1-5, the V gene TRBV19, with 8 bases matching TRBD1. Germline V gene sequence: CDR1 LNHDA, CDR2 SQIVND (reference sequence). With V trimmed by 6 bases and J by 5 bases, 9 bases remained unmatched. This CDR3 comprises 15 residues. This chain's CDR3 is CASRGAGGGYQPQHF. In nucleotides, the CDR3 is TGTGCCAGTAGGGGGGCAGGGGGCGGTTATCAGCCCCAGCATTTT.

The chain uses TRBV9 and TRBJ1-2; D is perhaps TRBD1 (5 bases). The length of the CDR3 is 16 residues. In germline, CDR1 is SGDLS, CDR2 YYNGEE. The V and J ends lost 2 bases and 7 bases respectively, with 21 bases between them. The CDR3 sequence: CASSVDSVAGLSGYTF. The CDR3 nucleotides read TGTGCCAGCAGCGTGGACTCGGTGGCAGGGCTTAGTGGCTACACCTTC.

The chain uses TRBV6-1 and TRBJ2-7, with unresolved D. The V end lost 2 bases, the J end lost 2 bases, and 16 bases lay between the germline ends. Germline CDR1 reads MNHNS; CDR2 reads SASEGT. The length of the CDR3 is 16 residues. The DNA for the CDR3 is TGTGCCAGCAGTGAAATGGAAGCCAGGCTTGCCTACGAGCAGTACTTC. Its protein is CASSEMEARLAYEQYF.

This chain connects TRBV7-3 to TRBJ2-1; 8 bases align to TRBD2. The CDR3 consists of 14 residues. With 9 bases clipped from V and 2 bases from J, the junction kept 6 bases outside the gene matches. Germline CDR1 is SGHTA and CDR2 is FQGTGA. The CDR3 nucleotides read TGTGCCAGGGTTTCGGGACTAGCCTACAATGAGCAGTTCTTC. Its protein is CARVSGLAYNEQFF.

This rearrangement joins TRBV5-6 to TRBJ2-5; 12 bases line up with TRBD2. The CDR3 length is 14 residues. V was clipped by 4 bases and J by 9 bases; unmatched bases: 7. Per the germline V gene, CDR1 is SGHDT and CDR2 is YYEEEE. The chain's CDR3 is CASSDGLAGRAQYF. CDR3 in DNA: TGTGCCAGCAGCGATGGACTAGCGGGGCGAGCCCAGTACTTC.

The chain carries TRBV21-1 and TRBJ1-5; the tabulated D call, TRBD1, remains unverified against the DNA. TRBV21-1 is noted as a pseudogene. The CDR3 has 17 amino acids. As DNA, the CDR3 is TGTGCCAGCAGCAAAGGGGACAGCAGATATAGCAATCAGCCCCAGCATTTT. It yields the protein CASSKGDSRYSNQPQHF.

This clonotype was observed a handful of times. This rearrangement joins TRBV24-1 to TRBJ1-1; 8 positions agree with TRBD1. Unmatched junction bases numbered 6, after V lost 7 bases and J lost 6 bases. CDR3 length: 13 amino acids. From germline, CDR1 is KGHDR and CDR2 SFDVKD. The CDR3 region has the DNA TGTGCCACCAGCCGGACAGGGATCGCTGAAGCTTTCTTT. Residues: CATSRTGIAEAFF.

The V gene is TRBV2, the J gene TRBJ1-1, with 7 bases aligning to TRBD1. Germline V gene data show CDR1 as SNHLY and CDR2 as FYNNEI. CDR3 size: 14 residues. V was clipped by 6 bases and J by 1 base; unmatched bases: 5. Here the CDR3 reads CASRGDSWNTEAFF. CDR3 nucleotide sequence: TGTGCCAGCAGAGGGGACAGTTGGAACACTGAAGCTTTCTTT.

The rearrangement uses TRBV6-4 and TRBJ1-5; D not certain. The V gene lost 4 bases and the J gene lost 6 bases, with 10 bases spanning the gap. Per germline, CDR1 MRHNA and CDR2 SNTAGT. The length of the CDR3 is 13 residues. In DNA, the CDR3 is TGTGCCAGCAGTGGAGAACAAGGTCAGCCCCAGCATTTT. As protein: CASSGEQGQPQHF.

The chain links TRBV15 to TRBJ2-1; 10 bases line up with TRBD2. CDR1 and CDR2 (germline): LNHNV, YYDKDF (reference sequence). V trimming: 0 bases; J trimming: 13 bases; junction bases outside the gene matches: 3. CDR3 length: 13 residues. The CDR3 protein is CATSRDLAGGQFF. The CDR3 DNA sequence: TGTGCCACCAGCAGAGATTTAGCGGGAGGTCAGTTCTTC.

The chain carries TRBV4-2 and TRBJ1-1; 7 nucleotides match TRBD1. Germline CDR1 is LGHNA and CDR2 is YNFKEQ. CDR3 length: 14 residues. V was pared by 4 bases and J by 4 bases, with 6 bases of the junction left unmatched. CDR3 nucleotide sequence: TGTGCCAGCAGCCGCAACAGGGGTGGCACTGAAGCTTTCTTT. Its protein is CASSRNRGGTEAFF.

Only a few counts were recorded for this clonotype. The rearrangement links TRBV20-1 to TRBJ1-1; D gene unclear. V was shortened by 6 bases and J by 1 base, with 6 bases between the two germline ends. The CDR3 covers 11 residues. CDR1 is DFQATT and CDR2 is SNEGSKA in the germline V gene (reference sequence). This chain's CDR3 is CSAAGNTEAFF. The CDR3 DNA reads TGCAGTGCGGCGGGGAACACTGAAGCTTTCTTT.

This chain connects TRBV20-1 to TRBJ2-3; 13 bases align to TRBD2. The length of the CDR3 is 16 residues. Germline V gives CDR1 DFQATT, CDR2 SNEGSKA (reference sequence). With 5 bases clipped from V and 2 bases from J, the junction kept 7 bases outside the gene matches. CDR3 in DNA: TGCAGTGCTTTACGACTAGCGGGAGGAGTCACAGATACGCAGTATTTT. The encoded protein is CSALRLAGGVTDTQYF.

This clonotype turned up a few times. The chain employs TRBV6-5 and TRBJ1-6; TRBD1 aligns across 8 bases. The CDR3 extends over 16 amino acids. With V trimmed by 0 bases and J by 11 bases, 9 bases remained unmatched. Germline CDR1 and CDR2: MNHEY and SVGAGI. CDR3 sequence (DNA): TGTGCCAGCAGTTACTCGAGGACAGGGAGGGAGACACCCCTCCACTTT. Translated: CASSYSRTGRETPLHF.

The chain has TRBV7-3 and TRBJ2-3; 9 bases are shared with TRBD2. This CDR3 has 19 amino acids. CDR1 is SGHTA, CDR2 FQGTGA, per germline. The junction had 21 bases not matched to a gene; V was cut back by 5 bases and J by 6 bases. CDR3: CASSHGSVAGDSSWDTQYF. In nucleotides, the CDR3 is TGTGCCAGCAGCCATGGATCCGTAGCGGGAGATTCATCATGGGATACGCAGTATTTT.

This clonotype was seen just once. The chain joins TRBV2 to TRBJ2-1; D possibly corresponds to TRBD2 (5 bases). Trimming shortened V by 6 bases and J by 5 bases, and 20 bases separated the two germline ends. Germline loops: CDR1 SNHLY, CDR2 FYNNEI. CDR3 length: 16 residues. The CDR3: CASRGMSLASNNEQFF. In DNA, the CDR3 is TGTGCCAGCAGAGGAATGTCGCTAGCCTCTAACAATGAGCAGTTCTTC.

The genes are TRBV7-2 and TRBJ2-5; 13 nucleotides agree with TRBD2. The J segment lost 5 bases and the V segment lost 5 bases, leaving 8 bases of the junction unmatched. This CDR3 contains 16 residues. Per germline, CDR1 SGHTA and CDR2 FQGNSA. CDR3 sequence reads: CASSPGLAGVGETQYF. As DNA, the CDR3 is TGTGCCAGCAGCCCAGGACTAGCGGGGGTAGGGGAGACCCAGTACTTC.

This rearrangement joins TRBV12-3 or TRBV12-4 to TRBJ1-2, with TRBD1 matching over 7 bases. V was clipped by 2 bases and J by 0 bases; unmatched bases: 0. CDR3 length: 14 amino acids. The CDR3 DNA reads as TGTGCCAGCAGTTTAAGGGGGCCTAACTATGGCTACACCTTC. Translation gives CASSLRGPNYGYTF.